This T cell receptor (beta chain) stems from a study of neurological immune-mediated disorders. Findings and limits, study-wide: Multiple sclerosis patients had less TCR clonal expansion than even healthy controls, unlike HTLV-1-associated myelopathy.

2 million unsorted PBMCs were stored in RNAlater at -80 °C before RNA extraction. Germline CDR1 and CDR2: SGHRS and YFSETQ. Germline trimming cut 2 bases from V and 6 bases from J; bases unmatched to any gene: 6. This CDR3 contains 14 residues. 5'RACE employing 10-nucleotide random UMIs yielded the cDNA. Each sequencing run yielded over 160 million TCR-beta sequences from 15-18 subjects. TCRdb passed the 5' RACE reads through MiXCR, listing each CDR3 protein once. The sample has about 30,000 distinct CDR3 sequences, about 16% seen once. This clonotype was detected ten times or more. What it binds is not known.

The receptor comes from a man between 65 and 85 years old in good health. This sequence joins TRBV5-1 and TRBJ2-3; 7 nucleotides align to TRBD1. The specimen was PBMCs. The CDR3 DNA follows: TGCGCCAGCAGCTTCCGACAGGGTTACGATACGCAGTATTTT. This translates into CASSFRQGYDTQYF.